The TCR beta chain under discussion was sequenced for a study of PD-L1 blockade in urothelial cancer. Study overall: Bladder-origin urothelial cancer in males described twenty-five of the 29 patients. Patients' prior chemotherapy regimens numbered 0 to 3. A median approximately 140,000 T cells were found in blood samples. Whole-study results and caveats: Sub-median blood TCR clonality before treatment predicted longer survival.

Libraries were prepared by immunoSEQ multiplex PCR; TCRdb keeps only in-frame clonotypes and omits some of them. The sample includes around 100,000 clones, around nine tenths of them seen just once. Turning to this clone: The antigen is not known.

Specified time point: pretreatment peripheral blood. Sequenced material: PBMCs, taken around atezolizumab (anti-PD-L1) treatment. The clonotype comes from a man aged 60 to 75 with urothelial cancer.

CDR3 nucleotide sequence: TGTGCCTGGACGGACAGGGGGCATACTGAAGCTTTCTTT. Encoded protein: CAWTDRGHTEAFF. The chain has TRBV30 and TRBJ1-1; 11 bases map to TRBD1. V shed 4 bases, J shed 5 bases, and the junction held 3 bases outside the gene matches. Germline V gene sequence: CDR1 GTSNPN, CDR2 SVGIG (reference sequence). The CDR3 has 13 residues.